The subject of this entry is one T cell receptor (beta chain). Its target is unknown. Germline CDR1 is SNHLY and CDR2 is FYNNEI. Between the trimmed V and J ends, which lost 10 bases and 6 bases, there was a span of 18 bases. There are 13 residues in the CDR3. This record comes from a study of T cell repertoires in cytomegalovirus infection. Study at large: HLA-C-restricted CMV epitopes, recently identified, and well-studied HLA-B-restricted ones were used by the study. Indications of both CMV infection and matching HLA type were provided by public TCR beta signatures.

Findings of the study overall: HLA-C-restricted CMV-specific TCR beta clonotypes prevailed in the ex vivo response. Summed frequency of public TCR beta families distinguished CMV carriers with the relevant HLA.

TCRdb independently ran MiXCR on the reads; one entry per CDR3 protein. In the table there are about 130,000 distinct CDR3 sequences, 25% to 35% of which are singletons. The specimen was CD8+ T cells from cultured PBMCs, collected from culture after CMV antigen stimulation. The chain joins TRBV2 to TRBJ1-2; no clear D. The receptor's source is a human donor in good health (CMV status not recorded). Some clones in this sample may be carry-over from other donors' samples. The CDR3 protein is CAIDTPVSNGYTF. CDR3 nucleotides: TGTGCCATCGATACCCCCGTTTCAAATGGCTACACCTTC. Together with reference TRBV2 and TRBJ1-2, the CDR3 gives the full variable domain: EPEVTQTPSHQVTQMGQEVILRCVPISNHLYFYWYRQILGQKVEFLVSFYNNEISEKSEIFDDQFSVERPDGSNFTLKIRSTKLEDSAMYFCAIDTPVSNGYTFGSGTRLTVV.